A selection of T cell receptor beta chains follows, all from one sample in a study of technical replicates of blood from several donors. Data came from immunoSEQ multiplex PCR; TCRdb stores just in-frame clones and leaves some out. The table lists around 62,000 clones, roughly 98% of them singletons. Input material: T cells isolated from PBMCs. Receptor source: a human donor in good health. The CDR3 runs from the conserved cysteine through the conserved F or W. The D gene is left open where the match is weak. Where a row states a size, it is once, few, many or the class of an expanded clone; other rows omit it.

TRBJ2-7 TRBV10-2 TRBD2 NA CASSESAVGLAGPYEQYF TGCGCCAGCAGTGAGTCGGCCGTCGGACTAGCGGGGCCCTACGAGCAGTACTTC
TRBJ2-1 TRBV19 NA NA CASSIPQGNEQFF TGTGCCAGTAGTATTCCTCAGGGCAATGAGCAGTTCTTC
TRBJ2-7 TRBV7-6 TRBD2 NA CASSLVTSGRTQSSYEQYF TGTGCCAGCAGCTTGGTGACTAGCGGGAGAACACAGAGCTCCTACGAGCAGTACTTC
TRBJ1-1 TRBV27 NA NA CASSLSQDNTEAFF TGTGCCAGCAGTTTATCTCAGGATAACACTGAAGCTTTCTTT
TRBJ1-2 TRBV5-8 NA NA CASSLDIYRGNYGYTF TGTGCCAGCAGCTTGGATATTTATAGGGGTAACTATGGCTACACCTTC
TRBJ2-1 TRBV5-6 TRBD2 NA CASGWGGRAFF TGTGCCAGCGGCTGGGGGGGGAGGGCATTCTTC
TRBJ1-1 TRBV29-1 NA NA CSSRQPMNTEAFF TGCAGTTCCAGACAGCCTATGAACACTGAAGCTTTCTTT
TRBJ1-5 TRBV6-1 TRBD1 NA CASNDRGLRNQPQHF TGTGCCAGCAACGACAGGGGGCTGAGGAATCAGCCCCAGCATTTT
TRBJ2-7 TRBV5-4 NA NA CASSPGPGDSEQYF TGTGCCAGCAGCCCGGGCCCGGGAGATAGCGAGCAGTACTTC
TRBJ1-1 TRBV6-1 NA NA CASSEGAGFYTEAFF TGTGCCAGCAGTGAAGGAGCAGGGTTCTACACTGAAGCTTTCTTT
TRBJ1-3 TRBV30 NA NA CAWRWRSGNTIYF TGTGCCTGGAGATGGAGATCCGGAAACACCATATATTTT
TRBJ1-1 TRBV7-9 NA NA CASRWKGQAEKEAFF TGTGCCAGCAGGTGGAAGGGACAAGCCGAAAAGGAGGCTTTCTTT
TRBJ2-5 TRBV10-1 TRBD1 once CASSDRGRETQYF TGCGCCAGCAGTGACAGGGGGCGAGAGACCCAGTACTTC
TRBJ1-2 TRBV7-9 TRBD1 NA CASSPGTGTALRGYTF TGTGCCAGCAGCCCCGGGACAGGGACAGCTTTGCGGGGCTACACCTTC
TRBJ2-7 TRBV10-3 TRBD2 NA CAIHRDYSYEQYF TGTGCCATCCACCGGGACTACTCCTACGAGCAGTACTTC
TRBJ2-1 TRBV2 TRBD1 NA CASSGVGTGLGNEQFF TGTGCCAGCAGTGGGGTAGGGACAGGGCTCGGTAATGAGCAGTTCTTC
TRBJ1-2 TRBV12-5 TRBD1 NA CASGLVVDRGSFGPSTHGYTF TGTGCTAGTGGTTTGGTAGTGGACAGGGGCTCCTTCGGACCCTCAACTCATGGCTACACCTTC
TRBJ1-1 TRBV4-2 TRBD1 once CASSQDRTGTMNTEAFF TGTGCCAGCAGCCAAGATAGGACAGGGACGATGAACACTGAAGCTTTCTTT
TRBJ2-1 TRBV25-1 NA NA CASSEGSGSYNEQFF TGTGCCAGCAGTGAAGGGTCCGGGTCCTACAATGAGCAGTTCTTC
TRBJ2-3 TRBV27 TRBD2 NA CASSPSGGTDTQYF TGTGCCAGCAGTCCTAGCGGGGGCACAGATACGCAGTATTTT
TRBJ1-2 TRBV7-3 NA NA CASSPQAGSDGYTF TGTGCCAGCAGCCCCCAGGCAGGGTCCGATGGCTACACCTTC
TRBJ2-5 TRBV4-1 NA NA CASSQVRGRGETQYF TGCGCCAGCAGCCAAGTCCGGGGGAGAGGGGAGACCCAGTACTTC
TRBJ1-5 TRBV7-6 NA NA CASSEGRGAGNQPQHF TGTGCCAGCAGCGAGGGGAGGGGGGCAGGCAATCAGCCCCAGCATTTT
TRBJ1-1 TRBV27 NA NA CASSSGGRNTEAFF TGTGCCAGCAGTTCGGGGGGAAGAAACACTGAAGCTTTCTTT
TRBJ2-7 TRBV7-9 TRBD1 NA CATHPQGTGVLGEQYF TGTGCCACCCATCCGCAAGGGACAGGGGTTCTAGGGGAGCAGTACTTC
TRBJ1-5 TRBV10-2 NA NA CASRGGTANQPQHF TGCGCCAGCAGGGGGGGAACCGCAAATCAGCCCCAGCATTTT
TRBJ2-5 TRBV4-2 TRBD2 NA CASSPAGGSETQYF TGTGCCAGCAGCCCCGCGGGGGGGAGCGAGACCCAGTACTTC
TRBJ2-7 TRBV9 TRBD1 NA CASSIGQGAREQYF TGTGCCAGCAGCATTGGACAGGGGGCGCGTGAGCAGTACTTC
TRBJ2-1 TRBV7-2 TRBD1 NA CASSFRQGPWGFF TGTGCCAGCAGCTTTCGACAGGGGCCCTGGGGGTTCTTC
TRBJ2-5 TRBV4-2 NA NA CASRGLEETQYF TGTGCCAGCAGAGGACTGGAAGAGACCCAGTACTTC
TRBJ2-7 TRBV21-1 NA NA CASSTRTGGPYEQYF TGTGCCAGCAGCACGAGGACAGGGGGACCCTACGAGCAGTACTTC
TRBJ2-3 TRBV29-1 TRBD2 once CSVSGTSTDTQYF TGCAGCGTAAGCGGGACTAGCACAGATACGCAGTATTTT
TRBJ2-3 TRBV29-1 NA NA CSLRQASTDTQYF TGCAGCTTGCGACAGGCTAGCACAGATACGCAGTATTTT
TRBJ2-7 TRBV6-5 NA NA CASSLRPPGVYEQYF TGTGCCAGCAGTTTACGGCCTCCGGGAGTGTACGAGCAGTACTTC
TRBJ1-5 TRBV21-1 NA NA CASSKAETCNQPQHF TGTGCCAGCAGCAAAGCTGAGACTTGCAATCAGCCCCAGCATTTT
TRBJ2-1 TRBV29-1 TRBD2 NA CSVGLAGDNEQFF TGCAGCGTAGGACTAGCGGGGGACAATGAGCAGTTCTTC
TRBJ2-7 TRBV5-6 NA NA CASRLGGYEQYF TGTGCCAGCCGATTAGGGGGCTACGAGCAGTACTTC
TRBJ2-7 TRBV9 TRBD2 NA CASSVGGGPNEQYF TGTGCCAGCAGCGTAGGGGGAGGGCCCAACGAGCAGTACTTC
TRBJ1-5 TRBV6-1 NA NA CASSEDRQLFYSNQPQHF TGTGCCAGCAGTGAAGACCGACAGCTATTCTATAGCAATCAGCCCCAGCATTTT
TRBJ1-2 TRBV19 NA NA CAASSRTDYGYTF TGTGCAGCGTCCTCGCGGACAGACTATGGCTACACCTTC
TRBJ1-1 TRBV6-5 TRBD1 NA CASSPGTGSRTEAFF TGTGCCAGCAGTCCCGGGACAGGGAGTAGGACTGAAGCTTTCTTT
TRBJ2-2 TRBV7-3 NA once CASSLIYNMNTGELFF TGTGCCAGCAGCTTAATTTACAACATGAACACCGGGGAGCTGTTTTTT